This entry describes one T cell receptor beta chain. Antigen: not known. The V end lost 4 bases, the J end lost 4 bases, and 15 bases lay between the germline ends. The CDR3 is 15 amino acids. Germline CDR1 and CDR2: SGHRS and YFSETQ. This sample stems from a study of circulating and synovial CD4+ cells in juvenile arthritis. Measured with immunoSEQ multiplex PCR; TCRdb has only the in-frame clones, and not every one. Of about 4,000 clones listed, approximately 87% are singletons. General observations from the study: Circulating pathogenic-like lymphocytes shared a substantially higher fraction of CDR3 sequences with synovium than bulk blood. CPL versus bulk CD4 samples: T cell genome counts differed by at least an order of magnitude.

The sequenced material came from CD4+ T cells from synovial fluid. The rearrangement links TRBV5-1 to TRBJ2-1, with a weak D call TRBD1 (6 bases). The origin of this receptor is a human donor with juvenile idiopathic arthritis. CDR3 coding DNA: TGCGCCAGCAGCCCTCAGGGGCCCCTTTACAATGAGCAGTTCTTC. Protein product: CASSPQGPLYNEQFF.